The clone carrying this T cell receptor (beta chain) was detected a few times. Its specificity is unknown. The sample's time point: neoterminal ileum biopsy at postoperative endoscopy, about 6 months after surgery. The data were produced by immunoSEQ multiplex PCR, yet TCRdb's version contains in-frame clones alone and is incomplete. The sample includes about 2,400 clones, approximately 81% of them seen just once. Germline V lookup: CDR1 SGHAT, CDR2 FQNNGV. The CDR3 covers 13 residues. V lost 5 bases to trimming and J lost 0 bases, with 7 bases between them. This entry belongs to a study of T cell repertoires in ileal Crohn's disease. Study-wide points: Compared with CD4 T cells, sorted CD8 cells carried more expanded clones.

The chain joins TRBV11-2 to TRBJ1-1, with D uncertain. This receptor was obtained from an adult with Crohn's disease. Source material: ileal tissue. CDR3 residues: CASSRTLNTEAFF. CDR3 coding DNA: TGTGCCAGCAGCCGAACATTGAACACTGAAGCTTTCTTT.